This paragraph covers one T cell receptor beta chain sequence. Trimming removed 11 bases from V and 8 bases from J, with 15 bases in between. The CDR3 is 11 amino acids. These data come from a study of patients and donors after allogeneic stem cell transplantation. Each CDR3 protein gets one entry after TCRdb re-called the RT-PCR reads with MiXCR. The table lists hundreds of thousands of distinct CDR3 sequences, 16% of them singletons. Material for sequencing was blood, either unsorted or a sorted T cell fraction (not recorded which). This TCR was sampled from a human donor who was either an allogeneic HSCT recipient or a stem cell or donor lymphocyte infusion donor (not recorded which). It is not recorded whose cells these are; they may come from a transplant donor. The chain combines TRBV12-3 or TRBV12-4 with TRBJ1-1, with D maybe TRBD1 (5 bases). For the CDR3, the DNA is TGTGCCGGGGGGAAGGGTCTCGAAGCTTTCTTT. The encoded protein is CAGGKGLEAFF.